This T cell receptor beta chain is drawn from a study of metastatic and nonmetastatic thyroid tumors. Study in general: A comparison of repertoires was made across blood and tumor or nodule tissue from malignant and benign thyroid patients.

The germline V and J ends were trimmed by 6 bases and 8 bases, with 21 bases remaining between them. CDR3 length: 16 residues. CDR1 SGHRS and CDR2 YFSETQ come from the germline V gene. In regard to this clone: Its antigen is unknown.

In the authors' workflow: A classifier for distant metastasis in papillary thyroid cancer was constructed using CDR3 differences observed across clinicopathological groups. TCRdb re-called clones from the PCR reads using MiXCR. TCRdb's processing, not the authors', yielded these V and J calls. There are 14,000 or so clones in the sample; just under 35% occur only once, and more than 9.5% lies in the top ten. Every patient was untreated before thyroid surgery. General observations from the study: Compared with benign nodules, malignant thyroid tumors were reported to have significantly higher TCR beta diversity in both blood and tumor.

The chain uses TRBV5-1 and TRBJ1-6; D unclear. The clonotype was recovered from a male donor with papillary thyroid cancer or a benign thyroid nodule (not recorded which). Some clones in this sample may be carry-over from other donors' samples. Sequencing input: tumor tissue. The CDR3 region is CASNFGLRGNDSPLHF. CDR3 sequence (DNA): TGCGCCAGCAATTTCGGGCTCCGTGGGAATGATTCACCCCTCCACTTT. Using reference TRBV5-1 and TRBJ1-6 for the parts outside the CDR3, the full variable domain is KAGVTQTPRYLIKTRGQQVTLSCSPISGHRSVSWYQQTPGQGLQFLFEYFSETQRNKGNFPGRFSGRQFSNSRSEMNVSTLELGDSALYLCASNFGLRGNDSPLHFGNGTRLTVT.